This record concerns one TCR beta chain sequence. CDR3 length: 17 amino acids. Germline values: CDR1 MNHEY, CDR2 SVGEGT. V lost 0 bases to trimming and J lost 0 bases, with 15 bases between them. MiXCR, run by TCRdb on the RT-PCR reads, gives a single entry per CDR3 protein. Of 700,000 to 900,000 distinct CDR3 sequences in the sample, roughly 20% were seen once. This sample stems from a study of response to subunit inactivated influenza vaccine. The rearrangement links TRBV6-2 or TRBV6-3 to TRBJ2-7, with D perhaps TRBD1 (6 bases). The source material was PBMCs from blood, sampled 4 to 6 days after vaccination. The receptor's source is a man aged 45-60 years who received an inactivated influenza vaccine. The CDR3 protein is CASSYSKTGRSSYEQYF. CDR3 coding DNA: TGTGCCAGCAGTTACTCAAAGACAGGAAGGAGCTCCTACGAGCAGTACTTC.